The next 23 T cell receptor beta chains were all read from a single sample in a study of shared clonotypes between healthy human individuals. Generated by immunoSEQ multiplex PCR, the TCRdb table keeps only in-frame clones and is missing some. This table holds approximately 320,000 clones, roughly 84% found once. The material sequenced was memory CD8+ T cells sorted from blood. The subset was: CD45RO+ cells pooled with CCR7-negative TemRA cells. Receptors originate from a man aged 18 to 35 in good health.

The rearrangement joins TRBV10-2 to TRBJ1-1; 7 nucleotides align to TRBD1. CDR1 and CDR2 from the germline V gene are WSHSY and SAAADI. J lost 2 bases, V lost 2 bases, and 5 bases had no gene match. CDR3 length: 15 residues. This CDR3 is CASSEAGGINTEAFF. CDR3 DNA: TGCGCCAGCAGTGAGGCAGGGGGGATCAACACTGAAGCTTTCTTT.

The chain carries TRBV2 and TRBJ2-2; maybe TRBD2 (5 bases). The CDR3 sequence is 15 residues long. CDR1 is SNHLY, CDR2 FYNNEI, per germline. Between the trimmed V and J ends, which lost 4 bases and 2 bases, there was a span of 11 bases. CDR3 in DNA: TGTGCCAGCAGTGCTTTGTCGGGAAACACCGGGGAGCTGTTTTTT. Encoded protein: CASSALSGNTGELFF. Complete variable domain (other parts from reference TRBV2 and TRBJ2-2): EPEVTQTPSHQVTQMGQEVILRCVPISNHLYFYWYRQILGQKVEFLVSFYNNEISEKSEIFDDQFSVERPDGSNFTLKIRSTKLEDSAMYFCASSALSGNTGELFFGEGSRLTVL.

The chain uses TRBV30 and TRBJ1-5, with 7 positions matching TRBD1. From germline, CDR1 is GTSNPN and CDR2 SVGIG (reference sequence). V shed 5 bases and J 5 bases; nucleotides not matched to a gene: 15. There are 16 residues in the CDR3. The CDR3 bases are TGTGCCTGGGGTCATTTTGGGACAGACGTCCATCAGCCCCAGCATTTT. Its translation: CAWGHFGTDVHQPQHF.

CDR3 residues: CASSVVPGVQETQYF. CDR3 nucleotide sequence: TGTGCCAGCAGCGTAGTTCCCGGGGTTCAAGAGACCCAGTACTTC. This chain links TRBV9 with TRBJ2-5; a weak D match, TRBD2 (5 bases). V lost 0 bases and J lost 2, with 11 bases in between. The CDR3 has 15 residues. The germline V gene has CDR1 SGDLS and CDR2 YYNGEE.

This chain links TRBV2 with TRBJ1-3; D may be TRBD1 (5 bases). CDR3 size: 12 residues. Per the germline V gene, CDR1 is SNHLY and CDR2 is FYNNEI. Between the trimmed V and J ends, which lost 7 bases and 8 bases, there was a span of 12 bases. As DNA, the CDR3 is TGTGCCAGCACCGAGGGGAGCCACACCATATATTTT. Residues: CASTEGSHTIYF.

J is TRBJ2-7 and V is TRBV10-1, with D perhaps matching TRBD1 (7 bases). There are 13 residues in the CDR3. Trimming pared 5 bases from V and 5 bases from J, leaving 13 bases between. Germline V CDR1 and CDR2: WNHNN, SYGVQD (reference sequence). CDR3 coding DNA: TGCGCCAGCAGTAGGGGGCCTAGCGACGAGCAGTACTTC. Encoded protein: CASSRGPSDEQYF.

This chain joins TRBV7-8 and TRBJ2-7, with TRBD1 identical over 7 bases. V was pared by 3 bases and J by 2 bases, with 13 bases of the junction left unmatched. The CDR3 extends over 17 amino acids. Germline values: CDR1 SGHVS, CDR2 FQNEAQ. CDR3 sequence: CASSFLGTRQGAYEQYF. In DNA form, the CDR3 reads TGTGCCAGCAGCTTTTTAGGAACCCGGCAGGGGGCCTACGAGCAGTACTTC.

The chain uses TRBV2 and TRBJ2-1; 11 nucleotides match TRBD2. The J segment lost 6 bases and the V segment lost 2 bases, leaving 6 bases of the junction unmatched. Germline V gene data show CDR1 as SNHLY and CDR2 as FYNNEI. The length of the CDR3 is 16 residues. This CDR3 is CASSEKLAGESNEQFF. CDR3 DNA sequence: TGTGCCAGCAGTGAAAAACTAGCGGGAGAATCCAATGAGCAGTTCTTC.

The V and J genes are TRBV18 and TRBJ2-1; 12 positions match TRBD2. V lost 5 bases, J lost 9 bases, and 8 bases stayed unmatched. The CDR3 contains 15 residues. Germline assignment: CDR1 KGHSH and CDR2 LQKENI. CDR3 in DNA: TGTGCCAGCTCAAGTTCCGGGACTAGCGGGTTTGAGCAGTTCTTC. It specifies CASSSSGTSGFEQFF.

This clone has just a few counts. This chain connects TRBV6-1 to TRBJ1-5; 9 positions agree with TRBD1. CDR3 length equals 15 residues. V lost 7 bases to trimming and J lost 0 bases; unmatched junction nucleotides: 4. In germline, CDR1 is MNHNS, CDR2 SASEGT. This CDR3 is CASNYRGPSNQPQHF. The CDR3 DNA reads TGTGCCAGCAACTACAGGGGGCCTAGCAATCAGCCCCAGCATTTT.

The chain joins TRBV6-1 to TRBJ1-2, with D perhaps TRBD1 (5 bases). This CDR3 spans 15 amino acids. The germline V and J ends were trimmed by 3 bases and 4 bases, with 15 bases remaining between them. Germline loops: CDR1 MNHNS, CDR2 SASEGT. This chain's CDR3 is CASSDPTEWAYGYTF. The CDR3 DNA is TGTGCCAGCAGTGACCCGACAGAATGGGCCTATGGCTACACCTTC.

The chain recombines TRBV19 with TRBJ2-5; the D is unclear. Germline V CDR1 and CDR2: LNHDA, SQIVND (reference sequence). CDR3 length: 13 residues. Trimming removed 4 bases from V and 3 bases from J, with 9 bases in between. The CDR3 loop reads CASSTRQEETQYF. In nucleotides, the CDR3 is TGTGCCAGTAGTACTAGACAAGAAGAGACCCAGTACTTC.

There are a few counts of this clone. The rearrangement links TRBV29-1 to TRBJ2-7, with D possibly being TRBD1 (7 bases). The V end was cut by 3 bases, the J end by 4 bases, with 13 bases between. This CDR3 spans 13 amino acids. Germline V lookup: CDR1 SQVTM, CDR2 ANQGSEA. CDR3 coding DNA: TGCAGCGTTGAGGGCAGGGGGGCTTACGAGCAGTACTTC. This gives the protein CSVEGRGAYEQYF.

This rearrangement joins TRBV9 to TRBJ2-7, with 9 bases that match TRBD1. With 3 bases clipped from V and 7 bases from J, the junction kept 5 bases outside the gene matches. Germline CDR1 and CDR2: SGDLS and YYNGEE. The CDR3 runs to 13 residues. The CDR3 spells CASSAHGQGEQYF. CDR3 sequence (DNA): TGTGCCAGCAGCGCTCATGGACAGGGGGAGCAGTACTTC. Full variable domain (remainder filled in from reference TRBV9 and TRBJ2-7): DSGVTQTPKHLITATGQRVTLRCSPRSGDLSVYWYQQSLDQGLQFLIQYYNGEERAKGNILERFSAQQFPDLHSELNLSSLELGDSALYFCASSAHGQGEQYFGPGTRLTVT.

The J gene is TRBJ1-1, the V gene TRBV6-1; 7 nucleotides align to TRBD1. The germline V gene has CDR1 MNHNS and CDR2 SASEGT. V lost 4 bases and J lost 1; bases outside the gene matches: 3. The CDR3 has 14 residues. CDR3 loop: CASSARDRNTEAFF. The CDR3 coding sequence is TGTGCCAGCAGTGCCCGGGACAGGAACACTGAAGCTTTCTTT.

This clone was counted a single time. The chain joins TRBV13 to TRBJ2-2; no clear D. Germline V gene sequence: CDR1 PRHDT, CDR2 FYEKMQ (reference sequence). The germline V and J ends were trimmed by 2 bases and 6 bases, with 4 bases remaining between them. CDR3 length equals 12 residues. The CDR3 sequence is CASSLLSGELFF. DNA for the CDR3: TGTGCCAGCAGCTTACTATCCGGGGAGCTGTTTTTT.

This chain connects TRBV5-6 to TRBJ2-1; TRBD1 agrees at 7 bases. The CDR3 contains 19 residues. Germline V gene data show CDR1 as SGHDT and CDR2 as YYEEEE. Losses at the gene ends were 3 bases for V and 0 bases for J; bases not matched to a gene: 15. CDR3 nucleotides: TGTGCCAGCAGCTCGCCGACAGGGACGAGGTTAGGCTCCTACAATGAGCAGTTCTTC. Protein product: CASSSPTGTRLGSYNEQFF. The variable domain in full, completed from reference TRBV5-6 and TRBJ2-1, reads DAGVTQSPTHLIKTRGQQVTLRCSPKSGHDTVSWYQQALGQGPQFIFQYYEEEERQRGNFPDRFSGHQFPNYSSELNVNALLLGDSALYLCASSSPTGTRLGSYNEQFFGPGTRLTVL.

V usage is TRBV10-3 and J usage is TRBJ1-2, with TRBD1 matching over 7 bases. The V gene's germline CDR1 is ENHRY and CDR2 SYGVKD. The trim removed 5 bases at V and 2 bases at J, leaving 11 bases unmatched. This CDR3 is 16 amino acids long. The CDR3 here is CAISPPRDSENYGYTF. The CDR3 DNA is TGTGCCATCAGTCCCCCCCGGGACAGCGAGAACTATGGCTACACCTTC.

This clone was detected once. This sample includes further DNA sequences coding for the same CDR3. The genes are TRBV27 and TRBJ2-1; 7 nucleotides agree with TRBD2. CDR3 length: 13 amino acids. Unmatched junction bases numbered 1, after V lost 6 bases and J lost 2 bases. CDR1 and CDR2 (germline): MNHEY, SMNVEV (reference sequence). The CDR3 coding sequence is TGTGCCAGCAGCCTAGCGGCCTACAATGAGCAGTTCTTC. It encodes CASSLAAYNEQFF.

The chain links TRBV5-4 to TRBJ1-1; TRBD1 is a possible D gene (6 bases). The CDR3 runs to 16 residues. Per germline, CDR1 SGHNT and CDR2 YYREEE (reference sequence). V lost 1 base and J 4 bases, leaving 17 bases between the germline ends. The CDR3 nucleotides read TGTGCCAGCAGCTTGTCAGGGGCGGGGGGGAGCACTGAAGCTTTCTTT. This encodes CASSLSGAGGSTEAFF.

The V gene is TRBV10-3, the J gene TRBJ1-1; D might be TRBD1 (5 bases). V was pared by 8 bases and J by 1 base, with 8 bases between. Germline CDR1 reads ENHRY; CDR2 reads SYGVKD. This CDR3 has 12 amino acids. The CDR3 DNA is TGTGCCATCGGTACAGGGAACACTGAAGCTTTCTTT. This codes for CAIGTGNTEAFF.

V and J are TRBV6-5 and TRBJ1-1, with D perhaps TRBD1 (5 bases). The CDR3 loop spans 14 amino acids. Trimming removed 0 bases at V and 8 bases at J, with 13 bases between. Germline V gene data show CDR1 as MNHEY and CDR2 as SVGAGI. CDR3 sequence: CASSYSHRNEEAFF. The CDR3 bases are TGTGCCAGCAGTTACTCCCACAGGAACGAGGAAGCTTTCTTT.

The table lists this clone with a count of one. The J gene is TRBJ1-5, the V gene TRBV9; D call uncertain. Germline V gene data show CDR1 as SGDLS and CDR2 as YYNGEE. Trimming took 4 bases from V and 2 from J, leaving 10 bases between them. The CDR3 is 14 residues long. This CDR3 is CASSREGGNQPQHF. CDR3 DNA sequence: TGTGCCAGCAGCAGAGAGGGCGGCAATCAGCCCCAGCATTTT. Supplemented by reference TRBV9 and TRBJ1-5, the full variable domain reads DSGVTQTPKHLITATGQRVTLRCSPRSGDLSVYWYQQSLDQGLQFLIQYYNGEERAKGNILERFSAQQFPDLHSELNLSSLELGDSALYFCASSREGGNQPQHFGDGTRLSIL.